The clone carrying this T cell receptor (beta chain) came up once. The ends were cut back, 0 bases at V and 5 bases at J, with 7 bases in the middle. The length of the CDR3 is 13 residues. Germline V gene sequence: CDR1 LNHNV, CDR2 YYDKDF (reference sequence). The sample comes from a study of Ad26.COV2.S vaccination and SARS-CoV-2 variants. Specified treatment: approximately 18 received Ad26.COV2.S at low or high dose, single or two shots; roughly 5 received placebo; per-sample allocation not given. Specimens were obtained on day 63 following the first vaccine or placebo injection. Only in-frame clones appear in the TCRdb table, and some are missing; sequencing was by immunoSEQ multiplex PCR. The repertoire holds about 450,000 clones, with roughly 87% as singletons.

The chain uses TRBV15 and TRBJ1-1; D might be TRBD1 (5 bases). The sample consisted of peripheral blood, taken in a trial of Ad26.COV2.S vaccine versus placebo. The sequence was collected from a person aged 18-60 years who received the Ad26.COV2.S COVID-19 vaccine or a placebo. The CDR3, as DNA: TGTGCCACCAGCAGAGAACAGGAGACTGAAGCTTTCTTT. Translated, it gives CATSREQETEAFF.